This paragraph covers one T cell receptor beta chain sequence. Other DNA sequences in this specimen translate into the identical CDR3. In nominal health when sampled, donors likely had unrecorded immune exposures nonetheless. The record originates from a study of cytomegalovirus exposure and HLA in healthy donors. The V end was cut by 6 bases, the J end by 4 bases, with 9 bases between. The length of the CDR3 is 13 residues. Germline V lookup: CDR1 PRHDT, CDR2 FYEKMQ (reference sequence). The PCR was carried out with 60 Vbeta primers and 13 Jbeta primers. Produced via immunoSEQ multiplex PCR; TCRdb's table is partial and in-frame only. The table has 150,000 to 200,000 clones, about 76% seen once.

The chain uses TRBV13 and TRBJ1-4; tentatively, D is TRBD1 (5 bases). The sequence was obtained from a male donor in good health and CMV-seropositive. Sequencing input: PBMCs. The CDR3 spells CASRGQSNEKLFF. CDR3 DNA sequence: TGTGCCAGCAGGGGGCAGAGTAATGAAAAACTGTTTTTT.